This is a list of T cell receptor beta chains from one sample in a study of OX40 agonist ivuxolimab in advanced cancers. Repertoires were generated with immunoSEQ multiplex PCR, while TCRdb's copy carries only in-frame clones and drops some. There are about 62,000 clones in the sample; approximately 92% occur only once, and around an eighth lies in the top ten. The sample was CD4+ or CD8+ T cells sorted from blood, taken in a trial of the OX40 agonist ivuxolimab. Receptor source: an adult with an advanced solid tumor such as melanoma, head and neck, liver or kidney cancer. Each CDR3 is given with its conserved first and last residue. The D gene is left open where the match is weak. Not all rows give a size; the values are once, few, many and, for expanded clones, a class.

len: 18
v_gene: TRBV7-2
abundance: -
j_gene: TRBJ2-2
d_gene: TRBD2
CDR3nt: TGTGCCAGCAGCCAGAGTGGGGGGACTAGCGGAGACACCGGGGAGCTGTTTTTT
CDR3aa: CASSQSGGTSGDTGELFF

len: 13
v_gene: TRBV11-2
abundance: -
j_gene: TRBJ2-7
d_gene: -
CDR3nt: TGTGCCAGCAGCTCCAGGGAAGGGAGGGAGCAGTACTTC
CDR3aa: CASSSREGREQYF

len: 16
v_gene: TRBV6-1
abundance: -
j_gene: TRBJ2-7
d_gene: TRBD1
CDR3nt: TGTGCCAGCAGTGAATATGGGGGACAGGTCTCCTACGAGCAGTACTTC
CDR3aa: CASSEYGGQVSYEQYF

len: 12
v_gene: TRBV2
abundance: -
j_gene: TRBJ2-2
d_gene: -
CDR3nt: TGTGCCAGCAGTGAAGGCCCCGGGGAGCTGTTTTTT
CDR3aa: CASSEGPGELFF

len: 14
v_gene: TRBV4-1
abundance: -
j_gene: TRBJ2-7
d_gene: -
CDR3nt: TGCGCCAGCAGCCAAGTGGGGTCCCCGTACGAGCAGTACTTC
CDR3aa: CASSQVGSPYEQYF

len: 13
v_gene: TRBV7-2
abundance: -
j_gene: TRBJ1-1
d_gene: -
CDR3nt: TGTGCCAGCGGACAAGGACAGACTACTGAAGCTTTCTTT
CDR3aa: CASGQGQTTEAFF

len: 13
v_gene: TRBV9
abundance: few
j_gene: TRBJ1-1
d_gene: -
CDR3nt: TGTGCCAGCAGCGTGGACGGAACCACTGAAGCTTTCTTT
CDR3aa: CASSVDGTTEAFF

len: 14
v_gene: TRBV27
abundance: -
j_gene: TRBJ1-5
d_gene: -
CDR3nt: TGTGCCAGCAGCCGGGTCTATAGCAATCAGCCCCAGCATTTT
CDR3aa: CASSRVYSNQPQHF

len: 14
v_gene: TRBV9
abundance: -
j_gene: TRBJ1-2
d_gene: TRBD1
CDR3nt: TGTGCCAGCAGCGCGGGGACAGCCGGCTATGGCTACACCTTC
CDR3aa: CASSAGTAGYGYTF

len: 15
v_gene: TRBV5-1
abundance: -
j_gene: TRBJ2-1
d_gene: -
CDR3nt: TGCGCCAGCAGCTTTAACCTTTTGGCGGTCAATGAGCAGTTCTTC
CDR3aa: CASSFNLLAVNEQFF

len: 14
v_gene: TRBV6-1
abundance: -
j_gene: TRBJ2-7
d_gene: -
CDR3nt: TGTGCCGGCTCCCCGGGACCAAGCTCCTACGAGCAGTACTTC
CDR3aa: CAGSPGPSSYEQYF

len: 14
v_gene: TRBV9
abundance: -
j_gene: TRBJ2-3
d_gene: -
CDR3nt: TGTGCCAGCAGCCCGCCTGTGGGGGGAGATACGCAGTATTTT
CDR3aa: CASSPPVGGDTQYF

len: 18
v_gene: TRBV5-1
abundance: -
j_gene: TRBJ2-3
d_gene: TRBD2
CDR3nt: TGCGCCAGCAGCTTGGATGGAGCGGGAGGAAGGGGCACAGATACGCAGTATTTT
CDR3aa: CASSLDGAGGRGTDTQYF

len: 14
v_gene: TRBV9
abundance: -
j_gene: TRBJ2-5
d_gene: -
CDR3nt: TGTGCCAGCAGCGTAGAGGGGTTGCAAGAGACCCAGTACTTC
CDR3aa: CASSVEGLQETQYF

len: 14
v_gene: TRBV7-9
abundance: once
j_gene: TRBJ2-5
d_gene: -
CDR3nt: TGTGCCAGCAGCTCAGGAGGGGTCACAGAGACCCAGTACTTC
CDR3aa: CASSSGGVTETQYF

len: 17
v_gene: TRBV7-9
abundance: -
j_gene: TRBJ2-5
d_gene: TRBD2
CDR3nt: TGTGCCAGCAGCTTAGCCCCAAGACTAGCGGGAGGGGAGACCCAGTACTTC
CDR3aa: CASSLAPRLAGGETQYF

len: 15
v_gene: TRBV7-8
abundance: -
j_gene: TRBJ2-4
d_gene: TRBD1
CDR3nt: TGTGCCAGCAGCGGTTACAGGGGAGCCAAAAACATTCAGTACTTC
CDR3aa: CASSGYRGAKNIQYF

len: 17
v_gene: TRBV11-2
abundance: once
j_gene: TRBJ2-3
d_gene: -
CDR3nt: TGTGCCAGCAGCTTAGTTTGGTCCCAGCCTAGCACAGATACGCAGTATTTT
CDR3aa: CASSLVWSQPSTDTQYF

len: 17
v_gene: TRBV13
abundance: -
j_gene: TRBJ2-2
d_gene: -
CDR3nt: TGTGCCAGCAGCTGGACATCCGAGTGGAAGCCCCCCGGGGAGCTGTTTTTT
CDR3aa: CASSWTSEWKPPGELFF

len: 16
v_gene: TRBV7-8
abundance: -
j_gene: TRBJ1-1
d_gene: -
CDR3nt: TGTGCCAGCAGCTTAGCCTTTGTTACAGGGTCCACTGAAGCTTTCTTT
CDR3aa: CASSLAFVTGSTEAFF

len: 17
v_gene: TRBV7-9
abundance: -
j_gene: TRBJ2-1
d_gene: TRBD2
CDR3nt: TGTGCCAGCAGCTTAGTGGACGGACTAGCGGGACGGAATGAGCAGTTCTTC
CDR3aa: CASSLVDGLAGRNEQFF

len: 12
v_gene: TRBV7-9
abundance: once
j_gene: TRBJ2-7
d_gene: -
CDR3nt: TGTGCCAGCAGCTTAGCCGTGGCACAGCAGTACTTC
CDR3aa: CASSLAVAQQYF

len: 14
v_gene: TRBV12-5
abundance: -
j_gene: TRBJ2-7
d_gene: -
CDR3nt: TGTGCTAGTGCTTTTGGCGGGGCCTCCTACGAGCAGTACTTC
CDR3aa: CASAFGGASYEQYF

len: 13
v_gene: TRBV19
abundance: -
j_gene: TRBJ1-2
d_gene: -
CDR3nt: TGTGCCAGTACAGGGTCCGGGGGATATGGCTACACCTTC
CDR3aa: CASTGSGGYGYTF

len: 17
v_gene: TRBV7-2
abundance: -
j_gene: TRBJ2-7
d_gene: -
CDR3nt: TGTGCCAGCAGCTTAGCGCCTATCCCTTCGGTTGGGTACGAGCAGTACTTC
CDR3aa: CASSLAPIPSVGYEQYF

len: 14
v_gene: TRBV15
abundance: -
j_gene: TRBJ2-7
d_gene: TRBD1
CDR3nt: TGTGCCACCAGCAAATGGACAGGCCCCTACGAGCAGTACTTC
CDR3aa: CATSKWTGPYEQYF

len: 15
v_gene: TRBV19
abundance: -
j_gene: TRBJ2-1
d_gene: TRBD2
CDR3nt: TGTGCCAGTAGTACCAGCGGGGGGGCCACCAATGAGCAGTTCTTC
CDR3aa: CASSTSGGATNEQFF

len: 13
v_gene: TRBV7-9
abundance: -
j_gene: TRBJ2-7
d_gene: -
CDR3nt: TGTGCCAGCAGCGATAGTATTTCGGGCGAGCAGTACTTC
CDR3aa: CASSDSISGEQYF

len: 12
v_gene: TRBV28
abundance: -
j_gene: TRBJ1-1
d_gene: -
CDR3nt: TGTGCCAGCAGGGACCCCGAGGTCGAAGCTTTCTTT
CDR3aa: CASRDPEVEAFF

len: 16
v_gene: TRBV4-1
abundance: -
j_gene: TRBJ2-7
d_gene: TRBD2
CDR3nt: TGCGCCAGCAGCCAAGATCCAGCGGGGGCCTCCTACGAGCAGTACTTC
CDR3aa: CASSQDPAGASYEQYF

len: 16
v_gene: TRBV7-9
abundance: -
j_gene: TRBJ1-5
d_gene: -
CDR3nt: TGTGCCAGCAGCTTAGTTTCCAGGGGAAGCAGTCAGCCCCAGCATTTT
CDR3aa: CASSLVSRGSSQPQHF

len: 13
v_gene: TRBV5-1
abundance: once
j_gene: TRBJ2-7
d_gene: -
CDR3nt: TGCGCCAGCAGCTTGGTCGAAACCTACGAGCAGTACTTC
CDR3aa: CASSLVETYEQYF

len: 14
v_gene: TRBV6-1
abundance: -
j_gene: TRBJ1-1
d_gene: -
CDR3nt: TGTGCCAGCAGAGCCTACACGGGAAACACTGAAGCTTTCTTT
CDR3aa: CASRAYTGNTEAFF

len: 13
v_gene: TRBV27
abundance: -
j_gene: TRBJ2-2
d_gene: TRBD1
CDR3nt: TGTGCCAGCAATTCACAGGGGTTCGGGGAGCTGTTTTTT
CDR3aa: CASNSQGFGELFF

len: 13
v_gene: TRBV27
abundance: -
j_gene: TRBJ2-7
d_gene: -
CDR3nt: TGTGCCAGCAGTTTCGGTTCGGACTACGAGCAGTACTTC
CDR3aa: CASSFGSDYEQYF

len: 15
v_gene: TRBV2
abundance: -
j_gene: TRBJ1-4
d_gene: -
CDR3nt: TGTGCCAGCAGTCCCCAGATAAGGGGCAATGAAAAACTGTTTTTT
CDR3aa: CASSPQIRGNEKLFF

len: 17
v_gene: TRBV5-4
abundance: -
j_gene: TRBJ2-5
d_gene: -
CDR3nt: TGTGCCAGCAGCTTGTTTTTGGGTATAGAGGTCAAAGAGACCCAGTACTTC
CDR3aa: CASSLFLGIEVKETQYF

len: 14
v_gene: TRBV5-6
abundance: -
j_gene: TRBJ2-7
d_gene: -
CDR3nt: TGTGCCAGCAGCTTGGCCCCGGGACACTACGAGCAGTACTTC
CDR3aa: CASSLAPGHYEQYF

len: 15
v_gene: TRBV5-1
abundance: -
j_gene: TRBJ2-7
d_gene: TRBD1
CDR3nt: TGCGCCAGCAGCTTGGGAGACAGGGGGGGCTACGAGCAGTACTTC
CDR3aa: CASSLGDRGGYEQYF

len: 15
v_gene: TRBV29-1
abundance: -
j_gene: TRBJ2-4
d_gene: -
CDR3nt: TGCAGCGTTGACGAACAGGAGGGGTCCAAAAACATTCAGTACTTC
CDR3aa: CSVDEQEGSKNIQYF

len: 16
v_gene: TRBV14
abundance: -
j_gene: TRBJ2-5
d_gene: TRBD2
CDR3nt: TGTGCCAGCAGCCAAGATTTCCAGCGGGAACAAGAGACCCAGTACTTC
CDR3aa: CASSQDFQREQETQYF

len: 14
v_gene: TRBV4-1
abundance: once
j_gene: TRBJ1-2
d_gene: -
CDR3nt: TGCGCCAGCAGCCAAGATCCAGTCAACTATGGCTACACCTTC
CDR3aa: CASSQDPVNYGYTF

len: 15
v_gene: TRBV27
abundance: -
j_gene: TRBJ2-1
d_gene: TRBD1
CDR3nt: TGTGCCAGCGAGGCGTCAGGGGGTTATATGAATGAGCAGTTCTTC
CDR3aa: CASEASGGYMNEQFF

len: 14
v_gene: TRBV4-1
abundance: -
j_gene: TRBJ2-5
d_gene: TRBD2
CDR3nt: TGCGCCAGCAGCCAAGATCCGGGGGGGGGAACCCAGTACTTC
CDR3aa: CASSQDPGGGTQYF

len: 14
v_gene: TRBV27
abundance: -
j_gene: TRBJ2-3
d_gene: -
CDR3nt: TGTGCCAGCAGCCGTGGGGGGAGCACAGATACGCAGTATTTT
CDR3aa: CASSRGGSTDTQYF

len: 15
v_gene: TRBV6-5
abundance: -
j_gene: TRBJ2-1
d_gene: -
CDR3nt: TGTGCCAGCAGAGTGGACAGCGACTACTACAATGAGCAGTTCTTC
CDR3aa: CASRVDSDYYNEQFF

len: 16
v_gene: TRBV9
abundance: -
j_gene: TRBJ2-3
d_gene: TRBD2
CDR3nt: TGTGCCAGCAGCGACACACTAGCGGATAGCACAGATACGCAGTATTTT
CDR3aa: CASSDTLADSTDTQYF

len: 16
v_gene: TRBV7-9
abundance: once
j_gene: TRBJ1-4
d_gene: TRBD1
CDR3nt: TGTGCCAGCAGCTCTCGGCAGGGGGCAACTAATGAAAAACTGTTTTTT
CDR3aa: CASSSRQGATNEKLFF

len: 15
v_gene: TRBV10-3
abundance: -
j_gene: TRBJ1-2
d_gene: TRBD1
CDR3nt: TGTGCCATCAGTGGGGGAGGGGGCGCGGACTATGGCTACACCTTC
CDR3aa: CAISGGGGADYGYTF

len: 16
v_gene: TRBV13
abundance: -
j_gene: TRBJ2-1
d_gene: TRBD1
CDR3nt: TGTGCCAGCAGCCTCGGACAGGGCCCATCTTACAATGAGCAGTTCTTC
CDR3aa: CASSLGQGPSYNEQFF

len: 19
v_gene: TRBV19
abundance: few
j_gene: TRBJ2-7
d_gene: TRBD1
CDR3nt: TGTGCCAGTAGTGCAACCCAGGGACAGGCTCCGTCAGTGGCCTACGAGCAGTACTTC
CDR3aa: CASSATQGQAPSVAYEQYF

len: 15
v_gene: TRBV14
abundance: once
j_gene: TRBJ1-5
d_gene: TRBD1
CDR3nt: TGTGCCAGCAGCCTCGGACAGGGGGCGAATCAGCCCCAGCATTTT
CDR3aa: CASSLGQGANQPQHF